The T cell receptor beta chain under discussion was sequenced for a study of blood T cell repertoires in COVID-19. Study context: In each case, the material was cDNA or gDNA derived from T cells, B-cell-depleted T cells, or PBMCs.

Method: immunoSEQ multiplex PCR; TCRdb's copy keeps in-frame clones and lacks some. The data show 310,000 or so clones, roughly 84% seen once. The CDR3 covers 14 residues. V shed 6 bases and J shed 1 base, with 9 bases lying between them. Germline V gives CDR1 MDHEN, CDR2 SYDVKM. The rearrangement links TRBV28 to TRBJ1-4; D may be TRBD1 (5 bases). This TCR derives from a middle-aged man with active or convalescent COVID-19. Source material: peripheral blood. The CDR3 loop is CASRTVRTNEKLFF. The CDR3 DNA reads as TGTGCCAGCAGGACAGTTAGAACTAATGAAAAACTGTTTTTT.